Presented here are 27 T cell receptor beta chains from one specimen sequenced in a study of T-cell memory formation after mild COVID-19. One entry per CDR3 protein, called by TCRdb with MiXCR from the 5' RACE reads. The sample contains about 140,000 distinct CDR3 sequences, about 19% of which appear only once. The sequencing input was PBMCs or a T cell subset sorted from them (not recorded which). The receptor source for this set is an adult woman who had mild COVID-19 (a few samples of this study predate the infection). Cell type and time point are not known.

This clonotype appeared a few times. The chain is built from TRBV7-9 and TRBJ2-7, with 7 bases matching TRBD2. Germline V lookup: CDR1 SEHNR, CDR2 FQNEAQ (reference sequence). V gave up 3 bases and J gave up 1 base; unmatched junction bases: 9. The CDR3 is 16 residues long. The CDR3 DNA reads TGTGCCAGCAGCTTCTTGCGAGGGCGGGGGTCCTACGAGCAGTACTTC. Translation gives CASSFLRGRGSYEQYF. The complete variable domain, with remaining parts taken from reference TRBV7-9 and TRBJ2-7, reads DTGVSQNPRHKITKRGQNVTFRCDPISEHNRLYWYRQTLGQGPEFLTYFQNEAQLEKSRLLSDRFSAERPKGSFSTLEIQRTEQGDSAMYLCASSFLRGRGSYEQYFGPGTRLTVT.

The chain couples TRBV2 to TRBJ1-2; no clear D gene. Trimming removed 7 bases from V and 1 base from J, with 13 bases in between. The CDR3 is made up of 14 amino acids. Germline V gene data show CDR1 as SNHLY and CDR2 as FYNNEI. The CDR3 sequence: CASILLTVNYGYTF. Here the CDR3 DNA reads TGTGCCAGCATCCTATTGACCGTTAACTATGGCTACACCTTC.

V is TRBV30 and J is TRBJ1-1; perhaps TRBD1 as D (6 bases). Germline CDR1 GTSNPN, CDR2 SVGIG (reference sequence). Trimming cost V 6 bases and J 1 base, with 9 bases left between them. There are 12 residues in the CDR3. CDR3: CACSDRNTEAFF. DNA for the CDR3: TGTGCCTGCTCGGACAGGAACACTGAAGCTTTCTTT.

J is TRBJ2-1 and V is TRBV5-1; 11 bases are a match to TRBD2. The CDR3 is made up of 16 amino acids. CDR1 and CDR2 from the germline V gene are SGHRS and YFSETQ. V was clipped by 4 bases and J by 1 base; unmatched bases: 4. CDR3 bases: TGCGCCAGCAGCCTTAGCGGGAGGGGGTCCTACAATGAGCAGTTCTTC. Its translation: CASSLSGRGSYNEQFF.

The chain links TRBV20-1 to TRBJ2-7; TRBD2 agrees at 8 bases. The germline V gene encodes CDR1 DFQATT and CDR2 SNEGSKA (reference sequence). The trim removed 0 bases at V and 0 bases at J, leaving 4 bases unmatched. The CDR3 has 15 amino acids. In DNA form, the CDR3 reads TGCAGTGCTAGAGAACTAGCGGCTAGCTCCTACGAGCAGTACTTC. It yields the protein CSARELAASSYEQYF.

The chain joins TRBV29-1 to TRBJ2-3; no reliable D call. V was trimmed by 4 bases and J by 0 bases, leaving 11 bases between them. Per germline, CDR1 SQVTM and CDR2 ANQGSEA. The CDR3 extends over 14 amino acids. This chain's CDR3 is CSVVPLGSTDTQYF. The DNA for the CDR3 is TGCAGCGTTGTCCCCCTCGGGAGCACAGATACGCAGTATTTT.

This clonotype was recorded a few times. This chain joins TRBV6-5 and TRBJ1-1, with D unresolved. CDR3 length: 13 residues. The V end was cut by 4 bases, the J end by 2 bases, with 8 bases between. Germline CDR1 and CDR2: MNHEY and SVGAGI. The CDR3 spells CASSFIGNTEAFF. CDR3 bases: TGTGCCAGCAGTTTTATAGGAAACACTGAAGCTTTCTTT.

This clonotype was seen only a few times. In DNA form, the CDR3 reads TGTGCCAGCAGCCGCGGCAGGACCCGCCAAGAGACCCAGTACTTC. Its protein is CASSRGRTRQETQYF. This chain connects TRBV14 to TRBJ2-5; D remains ambiguous. This CDR3 is 15 amino acids long. Deletions cut 4 bases from V and 1 base from J, with 13 bases between. Per germline, CDR1 SGHDN and CDR2 FVKESK.

The V call is TRBV7-3, the J call TRBJ2-7, with D unresolved. Trimming cost V 5 bases and J 2 bases, with 16 bases left between them. CDR3 length: 15 amino acids. CDR1 and CDR2 (germline): SGHTA, FQGTGA. The CDR3 loop is CASSRHGSLPYEQYF. The CDR3 nucleotides are TGTGCCAGCAGCCGCCACGGGTCACTTCCCTACGAGCAGTACTTC.

This clonotype has only a few counts. The chain is built from TRBV5-1 and TRBJ2-3; D is perhaps TRBD2 (6 bases). The CDR3 runs 16 residues. V lost 4 bases and J 6 bases, leaving 21 bases between the germline ends. CDR1 is SGHRS and CDR2 is YFSETQ in the germline V gene. The CDR3 DNA is TGCGCCAGCAGCCCATTCCGACTCGGGAGTGCGGATACGCAGTATTTT. It codes for CASSPFRLGSADTQYF.

This clonotype was observed a few times. The genes are TRBV5-1 and TRBJ2-2, with a possible D match to TRBD1 (5 bases). The CDR3 extends over 13 amino acids. Germline V gene data show CDR1 as SGHRS and CDR2 as YFSETQ. V dropped 0 bases and J dropped 5 bases, with 5 bases sitting between them. CDR3 nucleotide sequence: TGCGCCAGCAGCTTGGAGGGGACCGGGGAGCTGTTTTTT. This sequence encodes CASSLEGTGELFF.

This clonotype was counted only a few times. The CDR3 spells CATSEFTDTQYF. In nucleotides, the CDR3 is TGTGCCACCAGTGAATTCACAGATACGCAGTATTTT. The V and J genes are TRBV24-1 and TRBJ2-3, with unresolved D. The germline gives CDR1 KGHDR, CDR2 SFDVKD. This CDR3 contains 12 residues. The V end was cut by 4 bases, the J end by 2 bases, with 3 bases between.

V is TRBV12-3 or TRBV12-4 and J is TRBJ2-7; 10 nucleotides agree with TRBD2. The V segment lost 7 bases and the J segment 4 bases; nucleotides outside the gene matches: 7. The CDR3 contains 14 residues. The CDR3 nucleotides read TGTGCCAGCAAGCGGGAGGGCCTTGGGTACGAGCAGTACTTC. The encoded protein is CASKREGLGYEQYF.

This clonotype has only a few counts. The rearrangement uses TRBV2 and TRBJ1-5; perhaps TRBD1 as D (6 bases). CDR3 length: 15 residues. Germline-derived CDR1 and CDR2 are SNHLY and FYNNEI. V shed 6 bases and J shed 3 bases, with 15 bases lying between them. Written as DNA, the CDR3 is TGTGCCAGCAGGGTTGCAGGGGTGAACAATCAGCCCCAGCATTTT. Protein product: CASRVAGVNNQPQHF.

This clonotype was seen only a few times. The rearrangement joins TRBV7-6 to TRBJ2-7, with a weak D call TRBD2 (7 bases). The CDR3 length is 15 residues. V was shortened by 5 bases and J by 2 bases, with 16 bases between the two germline ends. Germline-derived CDR1 and CDR2 are SGHVS and FNYEAQ. The CDR3 region is CASSKGGPGTYEQYF. The CDR3 nucleotides read TGTGCCAGCAGCAAGGGGGGGCCGGGGACCTACGAGCAGTACTTC.

Only a few counts were recorded for this clonotype. The chain employs TRBV27 and TRBJ2-1, with 7 bases aligning to TRBD2. The ends lost 5 bases at V and 4 bases at J; junction bases unmatched: 11. The CDR3 is made up of 16 amino acids. Germline V gene data show CDR1 as MNHEY and CDR2 as SMNVEV (reference sequence). The CDR3 is CASSLKRGGGYNEQFF. In nucleotides, the CDR3 is TGTGCCAGCAGTCTAAAGCGGGGAGGTGGGTACAATGAGCAGTTCTTC.

The chain is built from TRBV5-1 and TRBJ2-1; a weak D match, TRBD2 (6 bases). This CDR3 region has 16 residues. V shed 4 bases and J shed 1 base, with 15 bases lying between them. The germline V gene encodes CDR1 SGHRS and CDR2 YFSETQ. The CDR3, as DNA: TGCGCCAGCAGCGCCACACCCGGGGGTTCCTACAATGAGCAGTTCTTC. It encodes CASSATPGGSYNEQFF.

The chain has TRBV6-1 and TRBJ1-5; TRBD1 is a possible D gene (6 bases). Looked up from germline, CDR1 is MNHNS and CDR2 is SASEGT. The CDR3 extends over 14 amino acids. Deletions cut 4 bases from V and 1 base from J, with 8 bases between. The CDR3 nucleotides read TGTGCCAGCAGTGTCGGACAGAGCAATCAGCCCCAGCATTTT. Its translation is CASSVGQSNQPQHF.

This clonotype turned up a few times. V is TRBV12-3 or TRBV12-4 and J is TRBJ2-2; D is uncertain. The CDR3 has 15 amino acids. Trimming removed 5 bases from V and 6 bases from J, with 16 bases in between. CDR3: CASSPPSYGPGELFF. In nucleotides, the CDR3 is TGTGCCAGCAGTCCCCCCTCCTATGGACCCGGGGAGCTGTTTTTT.

A few counts support this clonotype. The gene calls are TRBV10-2 and TRBJ2-2, with D possibly being TRBD2 (5 bases). This CDR3 spans 16 amino acids. Germline CDR1 reads WSHSY; CDR2 reads SAAADI. V dropped 3 bases and J dropped 1 base, with 12 bases sitting between them. In DNA form, the CDR3 reads TGCGCCAGCAGTGAAGGGAGCGCCATGAACACCGGGGAGCTGTTTTTT. This translates into CASSEGSAMNTGELFF.

This clonotype was found a few times. V is TRBV5-6 and J is TRBJ2-5; possibly TRBD2 for D (6 bases). V lost 3 bases and J lost 0, with 9 bases in between. CDR3 size: 14 residues. Germline lookup yields CDR1 SGHDT and CDR2 YYEEEE. The CDR3 here is CASSWGRYQETQYF. The CDR3 DNA reads TGTGCCAGCAGCTGGGGGAGGTACCAAGAGACCCAGTACTTC.

This clonotype was detected only a few times. This rearrangement joins TRBV20-1 to TRBJ2-1; D may correspond to TRBD1 or TRBD2 (5 bases each). Germline lookup yields CDR1 DFQATT and CDR2 SNEGSKA (reference sequence). The CDR3 extends over 15 amino acids. The V end lost 7 bases, the J end lost 0 bases, and 16 bases lay between the germline ends. CDR3 nucleotides: TGCAGTGTTCTATCGGGACGAGGCTCCTACAATGAGCAGTTCTTC. Protein sequence: CSVLSGRGSYNEQFF.

CDR3 in amino acids: CATSRDRGGADTQYF. Written as DNA, the CDR3 is TGTGCCACCAGCAGGGACAGGGGTGGCGCAGATACGCAGTATTTT. V is TRBV15 and J is TRBJ2-3; 9 nucleotides agree with TRBD1. Per the germline V gene, CDR1 is LNHNV and CDR2 is YYDKDF (reference sequence). Unmatched junction bases numbered 5, after V lost 3 bases and J lost 4 bases. There are 15 residues in the CDR3. The full variable domain, its missing parts supplied by reference TRBV15 and TRBJ2-3, is DAMVIQNPRYQVTQFGKPVTLSCSQTLNHNVMYWYQQKSSQAPKLLFHYYDKDFNNEADTPDNFQSRRPNTSFCFLDIRSPGLGDTAMYLCATSRDRGGADTQYFGPGTRLTVL.

The chain couples TRBV5-5 to TRBJ2-7, with TRBD2 matching 13 bases. The length of the CDR3 is 16 residues. J gave up 1 base and V 5 bases, and 6 bases lay outside the gene matches. Germline V gene data show CDR1 as SGHKS and CDR2 as YYEKEE (reference sequence). The CDR3 reads CASSSVGLAGSYEQYF. The CDR3 DNA reads as TGTGCCAGCAGTTCTGTGGGACTAGCGGGATCCTACGAGCAGTACTTC. The full variable domain, rest sourced from reference TRBV5-5 and TRBJ2-7, is DAGVTQSPTHLIKTRGQQVTLRCSPISGHKSVSWYQQVLGQGPQFIFQYYEKEERGRGNFPDRFSARQFPNYSSELNVNALLLGDSALYLCASSSVGLAGSYEQYFGPGTRLTVT.

This sequence joins TRBV6-6 and TRBJ2-4; D is uncertain. The CDR3 is 15 residues long. Trimming left V 0 bases short and J 10 bases short, with 16 bases between. Looked up from germline, CDR1 is MNHNY and CDR2 is SVGAGI (reference sequence). CDR3 in amino acids: CASSYSSGSSLIQYF. The CDR3 coding sequence is TGTGCCAGCAGTTACTCGTCCGGCAGCAGCCTTATTCAGTACTTC.

This clonotype was observed many times. This rearrangement joins TRBV11-2 to TRBJ2-4; 9 nucleotides match TRBD2. The V gene's germline CDR1 is SGHAT and CDR2 FQNNGV. V was clipped by 4 bases and J by 14 bases; unmatched bases: 6. The CDR3 has 12 residues. CDR3 bases: TGTGCCAGCAGCTCAACTAGCGGGCGGAAGTACTTC. This sequence encodes CASSSTSGRKYF.

The chain joins TRBV29-1 to TRBJ2-7; D is perhaps TRBD1 (5 bases). Trimming took off 4 bases at V and 4 bases at J, with 17 bases between the two ends. There are 14 residues in the CDR3. Germline CDR1 reads SQVTM; CDR2 reads ANQGSEA. This CDR3 is CSVVGRTSTYEQYF. The CDR3 DNA is TGCAGCGTTGTAGGACGGACATCAACTTACGAGCAGTACTTC.